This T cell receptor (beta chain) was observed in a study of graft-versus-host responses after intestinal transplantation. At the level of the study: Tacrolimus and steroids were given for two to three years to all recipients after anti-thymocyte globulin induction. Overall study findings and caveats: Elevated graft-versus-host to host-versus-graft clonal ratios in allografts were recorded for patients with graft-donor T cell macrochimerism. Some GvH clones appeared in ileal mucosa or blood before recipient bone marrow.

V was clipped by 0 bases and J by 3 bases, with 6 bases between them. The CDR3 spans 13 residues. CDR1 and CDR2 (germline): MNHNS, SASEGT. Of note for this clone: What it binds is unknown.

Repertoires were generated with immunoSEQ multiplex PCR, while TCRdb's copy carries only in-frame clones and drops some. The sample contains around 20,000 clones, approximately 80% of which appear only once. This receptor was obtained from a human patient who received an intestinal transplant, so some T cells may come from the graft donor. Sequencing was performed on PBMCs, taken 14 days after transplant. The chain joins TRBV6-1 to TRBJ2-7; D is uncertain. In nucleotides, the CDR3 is TGTGCCAGCAGTGAAGCCCAGGACTACGAGCAGTACTTC. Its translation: CASSEAQDYEQYF.